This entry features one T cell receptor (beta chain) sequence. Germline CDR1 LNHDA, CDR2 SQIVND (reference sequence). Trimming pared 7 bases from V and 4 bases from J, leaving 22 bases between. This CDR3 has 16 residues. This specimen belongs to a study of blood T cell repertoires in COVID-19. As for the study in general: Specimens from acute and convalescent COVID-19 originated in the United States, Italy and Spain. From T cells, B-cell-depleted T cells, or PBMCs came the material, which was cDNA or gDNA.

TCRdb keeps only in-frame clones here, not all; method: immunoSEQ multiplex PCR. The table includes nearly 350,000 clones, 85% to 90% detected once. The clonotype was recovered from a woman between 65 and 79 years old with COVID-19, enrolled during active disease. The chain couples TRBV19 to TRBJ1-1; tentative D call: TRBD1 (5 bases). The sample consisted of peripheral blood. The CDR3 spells CASIGGPTFSGTEAFF. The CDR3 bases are TGTGCCAGTATCGGGGGTCCAACCTTTTCGGGCACTGAAGCTTTCTTT.